This T cell receptor beta chain was recorded in a study of identical twins. TCRdb re-called the 5' RACE reads with MiXCR, one entry per CDR3 protein. The table has roughly 770,000 distinct CDR3 sequences, 15% to 20% seen once; the top ten hold over 10%. The germline V and J ends were trimmed by 3 bases and 7 bases, with 12 bases remaining between them. This CDR3 is 14 amino acids long. Germline CDR1 reads ENHRY; CDR2 reads SYGVKD. This clonotype turned up a few times. The sample was also linked to a second study, of T cells expressing NK-cell markers.

This sequence originates from a woman aged 18-29 years in good health. The source material was PBMCs. The chain couples TRBV10-3 to TRBJ2-2; D not certain. The CDR3 spells CAISDGARSGELFF. The CDR3 DNA reads as TGTGCCATCAGTGATGGCGCGCGGAGCGGGGAGCTGTTTTTT.